This TCR beta chain was profiled in a study of CD8+CD57+ T cells in acquired aplastic anemia. Patients selected for sequencing had displayed CD8+CD57+ cell expansion by flow cytometry. This clonotype was found once. Researchers used genomic DNA as the template to profile TCR beta VDJ and CDR3. Using its own MiXCR run on the reads, TCRdb lists one record per CDR3 protein. The data show 150,000 to 200,000 distinct CDR3 sequences, around 48% seen once. The clonotype comes from a human donor with aplastic anemia. Source material: sorted CD4+, CD8+, or CD8+CD57+ T cells (not recorded which) from PBMCs.

The CDR3 DNA reads as TGTGCCAGCAGCTTAGACACGGGCTACACCTTC. This encodes CASSLDTGYTF. This chain uses TRBV9 with TRBJ1-2; D gene ambiguous. Germline V gene lookup returns CDR1 SGDLS and CDR2 YYNGEE. Trimming pared 4 bases from V and 8 bases from J, leaving 9 bases between. This CDR3 region has 11 residues.